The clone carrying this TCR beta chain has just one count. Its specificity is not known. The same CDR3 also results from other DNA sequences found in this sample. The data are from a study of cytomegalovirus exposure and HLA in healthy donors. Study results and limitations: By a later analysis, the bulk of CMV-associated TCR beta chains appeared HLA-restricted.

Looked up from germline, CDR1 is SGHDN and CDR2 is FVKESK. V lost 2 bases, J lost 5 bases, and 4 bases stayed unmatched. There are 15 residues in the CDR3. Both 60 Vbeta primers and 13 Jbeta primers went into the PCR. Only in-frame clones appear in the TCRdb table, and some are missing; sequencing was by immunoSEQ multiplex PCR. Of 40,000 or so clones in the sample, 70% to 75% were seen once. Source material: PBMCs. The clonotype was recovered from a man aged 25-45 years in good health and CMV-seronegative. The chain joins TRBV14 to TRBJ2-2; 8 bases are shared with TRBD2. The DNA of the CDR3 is TGTGCCAGCAGCCAACGGGAGGGACGGACCGGGGAGCTGTTTTTT. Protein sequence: CASSQREGRTGELFF.